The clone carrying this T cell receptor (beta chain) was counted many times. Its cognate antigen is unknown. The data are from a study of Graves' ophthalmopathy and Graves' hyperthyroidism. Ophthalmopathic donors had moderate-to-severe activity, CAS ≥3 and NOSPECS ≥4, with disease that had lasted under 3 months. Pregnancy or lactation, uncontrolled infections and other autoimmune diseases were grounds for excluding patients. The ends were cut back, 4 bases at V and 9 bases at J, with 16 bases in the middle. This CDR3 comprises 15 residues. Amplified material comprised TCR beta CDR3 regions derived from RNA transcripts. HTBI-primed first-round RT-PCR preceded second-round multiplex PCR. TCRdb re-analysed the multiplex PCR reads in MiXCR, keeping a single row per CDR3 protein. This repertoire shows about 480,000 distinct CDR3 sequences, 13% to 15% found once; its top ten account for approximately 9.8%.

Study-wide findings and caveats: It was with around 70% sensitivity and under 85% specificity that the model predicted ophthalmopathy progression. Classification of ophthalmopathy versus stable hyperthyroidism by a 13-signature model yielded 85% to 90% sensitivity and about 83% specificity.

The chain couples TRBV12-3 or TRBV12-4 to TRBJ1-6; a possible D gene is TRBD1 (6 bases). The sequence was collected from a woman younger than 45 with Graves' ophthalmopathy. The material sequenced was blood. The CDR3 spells CASSSGQGLTSPLHF. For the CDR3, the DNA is TGTGCCAGCAGTTCCGGGCAGGGGTTAACTTCACCCCTCCACTTT.